This T cell receptor (beta chain) was identified in a study of blood T cell repertoires in COVID-19. Study background: The United States, Italy and Spain supplied acute and convalescent COVID-19 samples.

Per the original methods: Reference gene primers were amplified, and this amplification served to estimate nucleated cell counts. Repertoires were generated with immunoSEQ multiplex PCR, while TCRdb's copy carries only in-frame clones and drops some. The V and J calls and the clone size are those of that table, but D and trimming were determined from the DNA. The sample contains approximately 170,000 clones, approximately 86% of which appear only once. This TCR was recovered from a man in his fifties or sixties with active or convalescent COVID-19. Sequencing used peripheral blood.

This chain's CDR3 is CATSPRDPGRSNQPQHF. CDR3 sequence (DNA): TGTGCCACCAGCCCCCGGGACCCGGGGAGGAGCAATCAGCCCCAGCATTTT. The chain recombines TRBV15 with TRBJ1-5; D possibly corresponds to TRBD1 (5 bases). Germline V gene data show CDR1 as LNHNV and CDR2 as YYDKDF (reference sequence). Trimming cost V 5 bases and J 1 base, with 18 bases left between them. The CDR3 totals 17 residues. Complete variable domain (other parts from reference TRBV15 and TRBJ1-5): DAMVIQNPRYQVTQFGKPVTLSCSQTLNHNVMYWYQQKSSQAPKLLFHYYDKDFNNEADTPDNFQSRRPNTSFCFLDIRSPGLGDTAMYLCATSPRDPGRSNQPQHFGDGTRLSIL.